The 4 T cell receptor beta chains in this list originate from one sample, sequenced in a study of cytomegalovirus exposure and HLA in healthy donors (dated by TCRdb to 2016 to 2017). The method was the immunoSEQ multiplex PCR assay. For the multiplex PCR, a mixture combining 60 forward primers for TCR Vbeta segments and 13 reverse primers for TCR Jbeta segments was used. TCRdb retrieved this table from immuneACCESS and kept in-frame rearrangements only. Not all clones are present; in checked studies, unresolved V genes account for under half, and no reason is known for the remainder. This sample has 150,000 to 200,000 clones in its table, and less than 85% of those were observed once. The top ten clones comprise 4.8% of the sample. Sequenced input: PBMCs. These receptor sequences come from a man younger than 35 in good health and CMV-seronegative.

The DNA of the CDR3 is TGTGCCAGCAGCGTAGGGGCGGGGGGTTACAATGAGCAGTTCTTC. It codes for CASSVGAGGYNEQFF. This sequence joins TRBV9 and TRBJ2-1, with TRBD2 identical over 8 bases. J gave up 4 bases and V 0 bases, and 3 bases lay outside the gene matches. Germline V gene lookup returns CDR1 SGDLS and CDR2 YYNGEE. The length of the CDR3 is 15 residues.

The chain carries TRBV2 and TRBJ2-7; a possible D gene is TRBD1 (6 bases). The V gene's germline CDR1 is SNHLY and CDR2 FYNNEI. Trimming shortened V by 5 bases and J by 3 bases, and 11 bases separated the two germline ends. The CDR3 has 13 amino acids. The CDR3 coding sequence is TGTGCCAGCAGTCGGACAGCGTACTACGAGCAGTACTTC. This gives the protein CASSRTAYYEQYF. The whole variable domain, filled in from reference TRBV2 and TRBJ2-7, reads EPEVTQTPSHQVTQMGQEVILRCVPISNHLYFYWYRQILGQKVEFLVSFYNNEISEKSEIFDDQFSVERPDGSNFTLKIRSTKLEDSAMYFCASSRTAYYEQYFGPGTRLTVT.

This chain joins TRBV6-5 and TRBJ1-3; D is perhaps TRBD1 (5 bases). Trimming removed 6 bases at V and 3 bases at J, with 12 bases between. This CDR3 region has 14 residues. CDR1 is MNHEY, CDR2 SVGAGI, per germline. The CDR3 region has the DNA TGTGCCAGCAGCCAGGGTCGCTTTGGAAACACCATATATTTT. Translation: CASSQGRFGNTIYF.

V is TRBV6-4 and J is TRBJ1-1; 7 bases are shared with TRBD1. The CDR3 is 13 residues long. Germline loops: CDR1 MRHNA, CDR2 SNTAGT. V dropped 4 bases and J dropped 7; count of bases not matched to a gene: 6. The CDR3 DNA is TGTGCCAGCAGTGTTTCACAGGGGCTTGAAGCTTTCTTT. Translation: CASSVSQGLEAFF.